This T cell receptor beta chain was retrieved from a study of blood T cells in healthy people across ages. Study results and limitations: Naive CD4+ cell counts and diversity both ran higher in long-lived than in aged donors. Investigators viewed diversity estimates from one million T cells as underestimates, the study reported. A strong correlation between TCR beta diversity and naive T cell percentage was seen.

The CDR3 runs to 14 residues. V lost 2 bases and J 0 bases, leaving 4 bases between the germline ends. Germline lookup yields CDR1 MNHEY and CDR2 SVGEGT. This clonotype has ten or more counts. The target antigen is unknown. With a J-beta primer mix and a sample-barcoded 5' primer, a second PCR ran about 6 to 11 cycles. Each sample yielded at least 2.5 million CDR3-containing paired-end reads. In TCRdb, the 5' RACE reads were re-called with MiXCR into one record per CDR3 protein. The repertoire includes around 1,800,000 distinct CDR3 sequences, around 42% of them detected once, and 23% sits in the top ten.

The sequence derives from a human donor in good health. The chain combines TRBV6-2 or TRBV6-3 with TRBJ2-2, with unresolved D. Sequencing was done on a sample of blood. In nucleotides, the CDR3 is TGTGCCAGCAGTTACAACACGAACACCGGGGAGCTGTTTTTT. Protein sequence: CASSYNTNTGELFF.